This T cell receptor beta chain was retrieved from a study of shared clonotypes between healthy human individuals (dated by TCRdb to 2019 to 2021). Concerning the study at large: A couple of women and a few men aged 18 to 49 years were included in the cohort. To estimate repertoire size and how much clonotype sharing occurs between individuals, the study deeply sequenced the blood TCR repertoires of several healthy adults. Different laboratories and diverse techniques were used to prepare libraries and sequence TCR repertoires, to increase sequencing depth and limit assay-specific biases. For each donor, CD4 naive and CD4 memory were each given three plates, CD8 naive was given two plates, and CD8 memory was given one plate. Each donor's leukapheresis produced roughly between roughly 0.9 and 9 billion PBMCs.

Notes on this clone: Its antigen remains undetermined. Base quality data are lacking; no much larger clone is found one base away.

The donors were healthy, HIV-negative adults who had no recently reported acute infections or vaccinations. All donors were Caucasian adults living in Nashville, Tennessee, USA. CD4+ T cells were enriched by magnetic negative selection, after which naive cells were positively selected on CD45RA and the negative fraction was taken as the memory subset. After blood collection by leukapheresis, PBMCs were isolated using Ficoll-Histopaque density gradient centrifugation and then cryopreserved in the vapor phase of liquid nitrogen. Analytical flow cytometry was used to check the purity and quantity of every magnetically sorted T cell population. Each sorted fraction had its genomic DNA isolated and then quantified by UV absorbance on a Nanodrop 2000c. The CDR3 spans 13 residues, from the cysteine through the phenylalanine. The DNA shown is the 39-base CDR3, in frame from base 1. Trimming removed 7 bases from V and 4 bases from J, leaving 14 bases between the germline ends. Reading the germline V gene gives CDR1 SGDLS and CDR2 YYNGEE.

Using the deep immunoSEQ assay, multiplex PCR amplified TCR CDR3 regions from genomic DNA. Extracted genomic DNA from each cell subset was spread evenly across all wells of several immunoSEQ 96-well plates, with each plate serving as a replicate. For sorted subsets, roughly 190 ng of genomic DNA, equivalent to some 30,000 T cell genomes, went into each replicate PCR. Purified libraries were measured with a Qubit 3.0 fluorometer, size-checked on a Bioanalyzer 2100, and measured again with the KAPA Library Quantification kit. Every immunoSEQ 96-well plate was sequenced on a separate single-read 150-cycle Illumina NextSeq 550 flow cell. Per the authors' processing: Because only junctional sequences without quality scores were contained in the immunoSEQ output, filtering matching that applied to full-length reads could not be performed. To assign V/J genes and CDR3, sequences were annotated using PyIR, a Python wrapper for IgBLAST v1.9, with IMGT germline references. Any read was removed if the V/J assignment was weak (E-value above 1e-6), the CDR3 was missing, or the read contained stop codons, out-of-frame junctions, or ambiguous translated residues. V3J clonotypes were defined by identical inferred V gene, J gene, and CDR3 amino acid sequence. To compute the percentage overlap between repertoires, the number of shared unique clonotypes was divided by the size of the smaller repertoire. Richness of each repertoire was evaluated using RTK rarefaction, the Chao1 estimator, and Recon v2.1 estimates of unobserved clonotypes. Generation probabilities for all TCRbeta clonotypes obtained by the gDNA method from a handful of donors were computed using OLGA. The clones in this table, taken by TCRdb from immuneACCESS, are in-frame only. Not every clone is retained; where verified, under half of the shortfall comes from an unresolved V gene, and the cause of the rest is unknown. The DNA gave D and trimming, while V, J and clone size come from that table. The sample records 2 million to 2.5 million clones, approximately 93% of which are singletons. 0.35% to 0.5% of the sample is taken by the ten largest.

The paper as a whole reports these results and caveats: When several donors were compared, the shared fraction of clonotypes was around 5.1% for naive CD4, approximately 3.3% for naive CD8, roughly 2.5% for memory CD4, and less than 0.45% for memory CD8. Even with the large sequencing depth, rarefaction of the sorted-subset datasets indicated that sequencing was incomplete. Larger estimated clonotype richness was generally found for naive subsets than for memory subsets. Because the study included only a small number of donors, the genetic and exposure-history diversity represented was limited. Compared with non-shared clonotypes, clonotypes shared by all four sorted-subset donors had higher generation probabilities. Pairwise subsampling indicated that sequencing depth was expected to affect the degree of clonotype sharing among donors. Only blood was sampled, and tissue TCR repertoires likely differ from those in blood.

The source is a young man in good health. Some clones in this sample may be carry-over from other donors' samples. The sequencing sample was made of naive CD4+ T cells from PBMCs. Interpreted using the paper, the cell subset or site label stands for: CD45RA+ positively selected. The rearranged segments are TRBV9 and TRBJ1-2; TRBD1 is a possible D gene, resting on 5 matching bases. The sequence in DNA is TGTGCCAGCCGACAAGACAGTGTCTATGGCTACACCTTC. Translated, this gives CASRQDSVYGYTF. The CDR3 plus the reference TRBV9 and TRBJ1-2 genes for the other parts give the full variable domain: DSGVTQTPKHLITATGQRVTLRCSPRSGDLSVYWYQQSLDQGLQFLIQYYNGEERAKGNILERFSAQQFPDLHSELNLSSLELGDSALYFCASRQDSVYGYTFGSGTRLTVV.